Detailed here is one T cell receptor beta chain. Its antigen target is currently unknown. No much larger clone is present one base from it, and per-base qualities are unavailable. Whole blood was collected in K2EDTA tubes by collaborating institutions according to the institutions' own protocols. For TCRbeta analysis, collaborator samples were shipped as frozen whole blood, as isolated PBMCs, or as DNA extracted from either sample type. This entry comes from a study of blood T cell repertoires in COVID-19 (TCRdb year 2020). With regard to the full study: Collaborator samples came from the United States, Italy and Spain and covered acute and convalescent phases of COVID-19. Samples were obtained from the ongoing ImmuneRACE study (first 160 participants) and from about 1,300 subjects provided by 6 global collaborators. Nearly every sample came with metadata listing a de-identified subject ID, COVID-19 status, age in years and sex. The repertoires were released in a freely available public database meant as a resource for research on the immune response to SARS-CoV-2. The material from the prospective study consisted of cDNA or gDNA derived from T cells, B-cell-depleted T cells, or PBMCs. The dataset comprised deeply sampled blood TCRbeta repertoires from subjects exposed to, actively infected with, or recovered from COVID-19. Where available, HLA class I and class II types were obtained from metadata supplied by the sample provider rather than from assay-based typing. Overall study results and their limits: Clinical and demographic metadata were provided uncurated, with the amount varying by source and participant.

The CDR3 numbers 18 residues from cysteine through phenylalanine. The sequence is cut down to CDR3 DNA, 54 bases in frame from base 1. TCRbeta CDR3 regions were amplified from genomic DNA using the immunoSEQ Assay, a bias-controlled multiplex PCR. The study's own analysis went as follows. Nucleated cell counts per sample were estimated from amplification of reference gene primers within the assay. Sequence reads were collapsed and filtered to measure the absolute abundance of every unique TCRbeta CDR3 rearrangement. For each sample, productive Simpson clonality was calculated as the square root of Simpson's diversity index across productive rearrangements. TCRdb's version of the immuneACCESS table is confined to in-frame rearrangements and falls short of the full clone set. An unresolved V gene accounts for under half of the shortfall where checked; the remainder is of unknown origin. Clone size and V and J calls were adopted from that table, with D and trimming inferred from the DNA. For this sample there are 250,000 or so clones; roughly 86% appear just once. The ten largest account for roughly 0.8% of the sample.

The source material was peripheral blood. This sequence uses TRBV12-2 and TRBJ1-2; TRBD1 was called by the table and not checked on the DNA. TRBV12-2 is classified as a pseudogene. The receptor's source is a woman aged 30 to 39 with acute or convalescent COVID-19. The DNA reads TGTGCAAGTCGCGACGTAGTGGGGAGGGGACAGGGAGGGAGTGGCTACACCTTC. It specifies CASRDVVGRGQGGSGYTF.